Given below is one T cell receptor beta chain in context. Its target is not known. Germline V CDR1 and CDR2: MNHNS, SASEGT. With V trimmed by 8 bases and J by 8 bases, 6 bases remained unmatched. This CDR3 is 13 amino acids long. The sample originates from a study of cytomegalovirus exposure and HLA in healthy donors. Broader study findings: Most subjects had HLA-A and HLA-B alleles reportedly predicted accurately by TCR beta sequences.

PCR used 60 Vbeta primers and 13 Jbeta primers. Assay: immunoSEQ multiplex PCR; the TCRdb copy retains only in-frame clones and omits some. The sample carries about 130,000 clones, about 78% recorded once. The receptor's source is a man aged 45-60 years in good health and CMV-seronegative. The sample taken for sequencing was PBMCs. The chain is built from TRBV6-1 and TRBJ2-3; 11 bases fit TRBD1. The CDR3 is CASRDRGVFTQYF. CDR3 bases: TGTGCCAGCCGGGACAGGGGGGTATTTACGCAGTATTTT.